This T cell receptor beta chain was identified during a study of CD8 T cells in ankylosing spondylitis. Findings of the study overall: In ankylosing spondylitis patients, matched synovial fluid reportedly showed significant enrichment of disease-linked clones. What appeared characteristic of ankylosing spondylitis blood was a TCR beta motif of 7 or 8 highly homologous variants. Existing reports had already noted some motif variants in reactive arthritis synovial fluid and blood.

V shed 5 bases and J 6 bases; nucleotides not matched to a gene: 9. Germline lookup yields CDR1 SGHTA and CDR2 FQGNSA. This CDR3 is 15 amino acids long. With molecular barcodes, quantitative 5'-RACE was used to make the TCR beta libraries. TCRdb analysed the 5' RACE reads with MiXCR anew, one entry per CDR3 protein. This sample carries 350,000 or so distinct CDR3 sequences, about 15% of them seen once, and the ten largest clones take about 1.1%. A note on this clonotype: Its antigen remains unidentified.

The clonotype was recovered from a male donor with ankylosing spondylitis or in good health (not recorded which). Source material: blood, either unsorted or a sorted T cell fraction (not recorded which). J is TRBJ2-3 and V is TRBV7-2, with 9 bases fitting TRBD2. The CDR3 DNA reads as TGTGCCAGCAGCACCCCGGGACTAGCAGTTGATACGCAGTATTTT. Protein product: CASSTPGLAVDTQYF.